This passage covers 11 T cell receptor beta chains from one sample sequenced in a study of T cell responses to AZD1222 COVID-19 vaccine (dated by TCRdb to about 2021). Library method: the immunoSEQ multiplex PCR assay. Drawn from immuneACCESS, this table holds only the in-frame rearrangements with V and J called that TCRdb kept. Clones are partly lost; checked studies trace under half to an unresolved V gene and leave the rest unexplained. This sample lists 57,000 or so clones; over 60% were detected once. The ten biggest clones cover over 12% of the sample. In light of the paper, this sample's time point label describes: baseline before first vaccination. Sequencing used peripheral blood, obtained on day 0 of AZD1222 vaccination. These receptors came from an adult in good health.

The chain is built from TRBV5-6 and TRBJ2-1; possible D gene TRBD2, 6 bases. This CDR3 has 16 amino acids. Per germline, CDR1 SGHDT and CDR2 YYEEEE. The V gene lost 0 bases and the J gene lost 4 bases, with 14 bases spanning the gap. The chain's CDR3 is CASSLGMTSTYNEQFF. CDR3 DNA sequence: TGTGCCAGCAGCTTGGGGATGACTAGTACTTACAATGAGCAGTTCTTC.

This chain joins TRBV7-2 and TRBJ1-3; unclear D gene. The CDR3 runs to 14 residues. Germline-derived CDR1 and CDR2 are SGHTA and FQGNSA. V dropped 0 bases and J dropped 2 bases, with 5 bases sitting between them. The CDR3 here is CASSLARTGNTIYF. DNA for the CDR3: TGTGCCAGCAGCTTAGCCAGGACTGGAAACACCATATATTTT.

J is TRBJ2-2 and V is TRBV6-5; TRBD1 is a possible D gene (5 bases). Germline CDR1 MNHEY, CDR2 SVGAGI. Trimming cost V 8 bases and J 0 bases, with 10 bases left between them. The CDR3 length is 14 residues. The chain's CDR3 is CASPGYPNTGELFF. CDR3 nucleotide sequence: TGTGCCAGCCCAGGGTATCCGAACACCGGGGAGCTGTTTTTT.

V usage is TRBV5-8 and J usage is TRBJ2-7, with D perhaps matching TRBD1 (6 bases). Germline CDR1 is SGHTS and CDR2 is YDEGEE. Trimming shortened V by 4 bases and J by 0 bases, and 11 bases separated the two germline ends. This CDR3 comprises 14 residues. CDR3 bases: TGTGCCAGCAGCCTCGGACAGAGCTCCTACGAGCAGTACTTC. Translation gives CASSLGQSSYEQYF.

This clone was seen once. The CDR3 sequence is CASSLAGLASYNEQFF. In DNA, the CDR3 is TGCGCCAGCAGCTTGGCCGGACTAGCTTCCTACAATGAGCAGTTCTTC. V gene TRBV5-1 combines with J gene TRBJ2-1; 8 nucleotides line up with TRBD2. The CDR3 has 16 residues. CDR1 and CDR2 from the germline V gene are SGHRS and YFSETQ. Trimming at V came to 0 bases and at J to 1 base, leaving 3 bases not matched to a gene.

The rearrangement joins TRBV5-5 to TRBJ1-2, with TRBD1 matching 7 bases. The CDR3 spans 16 residues. The junction had 8 bases not matched to a gene; V was cut back by 0 bases and J by 3 bases. CDR1 and CDR2 (germline): SGHKS, YYEKEE (reference sequence). The CDR3 DNA is TGTGCCAGCAGCTTGGCCATAGGGGGCACGGACTATGGCTACACCTTC. It specifies CASSLAIGGTDYGYTF.

This clone appeared once. This chain joins TRBV11-2 and TRBJ2-3; 13 bases map to TRBD2. The CDR3 runs to 16 residues. Germline loops: CDR1 SGHAT, CDR2 FQNNGV. The trim removed 4 bases at V and 1 base at J, leaving 2 bases unmatched. This CDR3 reads CASSSGLAGGTDTQYF. CDR3 sequence (DNA): TGTGCCAGCAGCTCAGGACTAGCGGGGGGCACAGATACGCAGTATTTT. Full variable domain (remainder filled in from reference TRBV11-2 and TRBJ2-3): EAGVAQSPRYKIIEKRQSVAFWCNPISGHATLYWYQQILGQGPKLLIQFQNNGVVDDSQLPKDRFSAERLKGVDSTLKIQPAKLEDSAVYLCASSSGLAGGTDTQYFGPGTRLTVL.

The J gene is TRBJ1-6, the V gene TRBV30; 8 bases fit TRBD1. V shed 8 bases and J 7 bases; nucleotides not matched to a gene: 7. CDR3 length: 13 amino acids. Germline values: CDR1 GTSNPN, CDR2 SVGIG (reference sequence). The CDR3 coding sequence is TGTGCCCGGCAGGGGGCGGTGAATTCACCCCTCCACTTT. This encodes CARQGAVNSPLHF.

The chain is built from TRBV7-8 and TRBJ2-3, with D possibly matching TRBD1 (5 bases). Per germline, CDR1 SGHVS and CDR2 FQNEAQ. The CDR3 is made up of 14 amino acids. The germline V and J ends were trimmed by 7 bases and 1 base, with 12 bases remaining between them. This CDR3 is CASINDRRTDTQYF. The CDR3, as DNA: TGTGCCAGCATTAACGACAGACGCACAGATACGCAGTATTTT. The variable domain in full, completed from reference TRBV7-8 and TRBJ2-3, reads GAGVSQSPRYKVAKRGQDVALRCDPISGHVSLFWYQQALGQGPEFLTYFQNEAQLDKSGLPSDRFFAERPEGSVSTLKIQRTQQEDSAVYLCASINDRRTDTQYFGPGTRLTVL.

The V call is TRBV2, the J call TRBJ2-7; unclear D gene. The germline V gene encodes CDR1 SNHLY and CDR2 FYNNEI. The CDR3 totals 14 residues. Trimming shortened V by 3 bases and J by 0 bases, and 9 bases separated the two germline ends. The CDR3 nucleotides read TGTGCCAGCAGTGAGAATTCACTCTCCTACGAGCAGTACTTC. Protein product: CASSENSLSYEQYF.

This chain joins TRBV12-3 or TRBV12-4 and TRBJ1-6; D is ambiguous. The V end lost 4 bases, the J end lost 9 bases, and 7 bases lay between the germline ends. CDR3 length: 12 residues. The CDR3 DNA reads TGTGCCAGCAGTTCCCCTCTTTCACCCCTCCACTTT. It encodes CASSSPLSPLHF.